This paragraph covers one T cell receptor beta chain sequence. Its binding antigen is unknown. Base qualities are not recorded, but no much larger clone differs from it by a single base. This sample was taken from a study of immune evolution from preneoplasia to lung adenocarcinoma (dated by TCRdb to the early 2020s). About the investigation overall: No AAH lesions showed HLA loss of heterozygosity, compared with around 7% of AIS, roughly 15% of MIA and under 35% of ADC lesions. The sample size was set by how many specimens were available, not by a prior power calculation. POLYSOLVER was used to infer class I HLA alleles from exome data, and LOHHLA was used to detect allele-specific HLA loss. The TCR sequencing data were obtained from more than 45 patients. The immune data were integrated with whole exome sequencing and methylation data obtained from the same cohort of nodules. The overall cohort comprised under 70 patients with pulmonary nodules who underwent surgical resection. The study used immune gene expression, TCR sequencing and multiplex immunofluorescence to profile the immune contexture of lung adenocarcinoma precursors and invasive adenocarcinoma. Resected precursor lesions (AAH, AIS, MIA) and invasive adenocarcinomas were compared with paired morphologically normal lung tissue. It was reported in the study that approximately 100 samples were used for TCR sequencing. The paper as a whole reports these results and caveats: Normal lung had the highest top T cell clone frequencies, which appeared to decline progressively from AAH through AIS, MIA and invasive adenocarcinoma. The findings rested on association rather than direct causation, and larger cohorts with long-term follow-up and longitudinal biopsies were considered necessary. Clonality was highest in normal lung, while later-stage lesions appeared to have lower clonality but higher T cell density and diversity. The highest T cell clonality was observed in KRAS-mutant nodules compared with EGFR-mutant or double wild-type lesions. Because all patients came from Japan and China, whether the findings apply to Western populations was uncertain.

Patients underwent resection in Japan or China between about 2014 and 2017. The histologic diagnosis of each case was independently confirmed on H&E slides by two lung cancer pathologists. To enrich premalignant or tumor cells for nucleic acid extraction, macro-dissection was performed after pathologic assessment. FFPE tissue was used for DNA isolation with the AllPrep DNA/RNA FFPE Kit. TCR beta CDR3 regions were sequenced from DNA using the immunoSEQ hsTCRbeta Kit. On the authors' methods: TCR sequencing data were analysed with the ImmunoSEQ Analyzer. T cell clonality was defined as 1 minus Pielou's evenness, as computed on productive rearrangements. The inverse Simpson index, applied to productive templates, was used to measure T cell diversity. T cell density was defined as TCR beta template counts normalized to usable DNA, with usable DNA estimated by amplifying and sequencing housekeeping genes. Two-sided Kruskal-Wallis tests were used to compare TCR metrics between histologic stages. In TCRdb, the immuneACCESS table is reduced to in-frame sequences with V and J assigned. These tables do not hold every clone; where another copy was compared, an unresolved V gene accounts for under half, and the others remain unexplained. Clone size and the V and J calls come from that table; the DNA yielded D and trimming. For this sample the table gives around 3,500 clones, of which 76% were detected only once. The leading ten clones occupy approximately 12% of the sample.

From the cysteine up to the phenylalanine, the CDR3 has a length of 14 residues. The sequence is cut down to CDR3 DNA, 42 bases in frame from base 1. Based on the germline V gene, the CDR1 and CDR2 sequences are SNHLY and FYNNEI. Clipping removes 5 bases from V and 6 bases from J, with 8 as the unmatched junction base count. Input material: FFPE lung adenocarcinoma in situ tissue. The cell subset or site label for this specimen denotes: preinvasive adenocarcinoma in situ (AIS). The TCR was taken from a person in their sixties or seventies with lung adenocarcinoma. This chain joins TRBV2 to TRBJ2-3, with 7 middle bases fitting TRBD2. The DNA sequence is TGTGCCAGCAGTTCAGTAGCGGGTGTGGATACGCAGTATTTT. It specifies CASSSVAGVDTQYF.